What follows is one TCR beta chain and its context. Deletions cut 3 bases from V and 5 bases from J, with 8 bases between. The CDR3 has 13 residues. Germline CDR1 and CDR2: SGHDT and YYEEEE. The entry originates in a study of blood T cell repertoires in COVID-19. Whole-study context: Both acute and convalescent COVID-19 samples were obtained from the United States, Italy and Spain.

The data were produced by immunoSEQ multiplex PCR, yet TCRdb's version contains in-frame clones alone and is incomplete. The sample gives fewer than 250,000 clones, around four fifths of which show up once; just under 20% is in the top ten. The receptor was isolated from a man younger than 40 with active or convalescent COVID-19. The J gene is TRBJ1-4, the V gene TRBV5-6, with TRBD1 as a possible D gene (5 bases). Sequencing used peripheral blood. CDR3 bases: TGTGCCAGCAGCTGGGGCTCAAATGAAAAACTGTTTTTT. It yields the protein CASSWGSNEKLFF.